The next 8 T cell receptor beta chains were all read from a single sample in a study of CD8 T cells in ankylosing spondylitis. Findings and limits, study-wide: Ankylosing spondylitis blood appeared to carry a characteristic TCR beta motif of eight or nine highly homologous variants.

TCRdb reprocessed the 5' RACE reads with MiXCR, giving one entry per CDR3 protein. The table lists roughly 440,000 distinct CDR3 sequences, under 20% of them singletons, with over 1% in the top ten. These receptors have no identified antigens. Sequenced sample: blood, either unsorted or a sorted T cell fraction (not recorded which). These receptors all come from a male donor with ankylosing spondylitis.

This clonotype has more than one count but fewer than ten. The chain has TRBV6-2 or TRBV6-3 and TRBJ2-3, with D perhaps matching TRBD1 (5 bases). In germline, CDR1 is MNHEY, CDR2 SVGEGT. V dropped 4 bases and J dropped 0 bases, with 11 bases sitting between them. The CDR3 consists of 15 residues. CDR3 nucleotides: TGTGCCAGCAGTTCCCCGGACACCAGCACAGATACGCAGTATTTT. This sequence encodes CASSSPDTSTDTQYF.

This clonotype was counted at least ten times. The CDR3 reads CASSLAGPNYGYTF. Here the CDR3 DNA reads TGTGCCAGCAGCTTAGCGGGGCCTAACTATGGCTACACCTTC. The chain couples TRBV28 to TRBJ1-2, with D perhaps matching TRBD1 (5 bases). Between the trimmed V and J ends, which lost 6 bases and 0 bases, there was a span of 11 bases. The germline CDR1 and CDR2 sequences are MDHEN and SYDVKM. The CDR3 totals 14 residues.

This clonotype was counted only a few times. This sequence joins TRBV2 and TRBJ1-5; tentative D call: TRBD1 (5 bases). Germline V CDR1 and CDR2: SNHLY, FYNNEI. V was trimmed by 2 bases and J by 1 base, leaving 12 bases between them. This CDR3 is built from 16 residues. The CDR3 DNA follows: TGTGCCAGCAGTGAAAGGGCAGGGCAAAGCAATCAGCCCCAGCATTTT. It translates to CASSERAGQSNQPQHF.

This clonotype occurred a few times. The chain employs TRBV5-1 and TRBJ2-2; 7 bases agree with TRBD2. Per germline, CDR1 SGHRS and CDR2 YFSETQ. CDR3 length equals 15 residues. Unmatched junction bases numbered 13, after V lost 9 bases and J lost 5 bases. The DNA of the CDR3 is TGCGCCACCCCCCCCCCGACTAGCTCTACCGGGGAGCTGTTTTTT. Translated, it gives CATPPPTSSTGELFF.

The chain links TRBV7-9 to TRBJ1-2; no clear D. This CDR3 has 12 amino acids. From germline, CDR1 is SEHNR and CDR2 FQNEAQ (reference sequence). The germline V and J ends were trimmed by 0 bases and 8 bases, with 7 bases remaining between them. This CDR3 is CASSLADGGYTF. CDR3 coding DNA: TGTGCCAGCAGCTTAGCGGATGGAGGCTACACCTTC.

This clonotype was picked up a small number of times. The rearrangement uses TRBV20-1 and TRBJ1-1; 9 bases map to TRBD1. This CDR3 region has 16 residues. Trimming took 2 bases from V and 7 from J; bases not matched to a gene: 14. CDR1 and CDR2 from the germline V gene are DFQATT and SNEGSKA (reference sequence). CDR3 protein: CSARYPFRDREVEAFF. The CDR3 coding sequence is TGCAGTGCTAGATACCCTTTCCGGGACAGGGAGGTTGAAGCTTTCTTT.

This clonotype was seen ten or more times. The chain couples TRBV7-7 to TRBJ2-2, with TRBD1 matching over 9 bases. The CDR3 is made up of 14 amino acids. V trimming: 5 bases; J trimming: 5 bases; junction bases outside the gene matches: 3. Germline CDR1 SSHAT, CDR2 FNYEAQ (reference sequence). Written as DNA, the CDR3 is TGTGCCAGCAGCAAGACAGGGGGGACCGGGGAGCTGTTTTTT. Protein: CASSKTGGTGELFF.

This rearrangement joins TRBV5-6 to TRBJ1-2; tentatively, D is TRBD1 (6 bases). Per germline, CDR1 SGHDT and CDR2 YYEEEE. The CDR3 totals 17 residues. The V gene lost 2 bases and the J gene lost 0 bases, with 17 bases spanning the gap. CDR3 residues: CASSLIPGHPANYGYTF. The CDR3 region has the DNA TGTGCCAGCAGCTTAATACCGGGACACCCAGCTAACTATGGCTACACCTTC.